The 7 T cell receptor beta chains below all came from one sample that was sequenced in a study of T-cell memory formation after mild COVID-19. In TCRdb, the 5' RACE reads were re-called with MiXCR into one record per CDR3 protein. The profile shows 300,000 or so distinct CDR3 sequences, about 16% of them singletons. Material for sequencing was PBMCs or a T cell subset sorted from them (not recorded which). The receptors shown here come from a man between 18 and 35 years old who had mild COVID-19 (a few samples of this study predate the infection). Cell type and time point are not known.

In its sample, this clonotype was seen many times. The chain joins TRBV7-3 to TRBJ1-2; D gene uncertain. Trimming shortened V by 2 bases and J by 8 bases, and 12 bases separated the two germline ends. Germline values: CDR1 SGHTA, CDR2 FQGTGA. This CDR3 is built from 13 residues. CDR3 nucleotides: TGTGCCAGCAGCTTAGATAGAAAGGACGGCTACACCTTC. It codes for CASSLDRKDGYTF. The full variable domain, with the rest looked up from reference TRBV7-3 and TRBJ1-2, is GAGVSQTPSNKVTEKGKYVELRCDPISGHTALYWYRQSLGQGPEFLIYFQGTGAADDSGLPNDRFFAVRPEGSVSTLKIQRTERGDSAVYLCASSLDRKDGYTFGSGTRLTVV.

This clonotype was detected only a few times. The chain employs TRBV29-1 and TRBJ2-1; D not resolved. Germline lookup yields CDR1 SQVTM and CDR2 ANQGSEA. This CDR3 is 14 amino acids long. V was trimmed by 4 bases and J by 0 bases, leaving 10 bases between them. The CDR3 nucleotides are TGCAGCGTTGTCGACACGAGCTCCTACAATGAGCAGTTCTTC. It specifies CSVVDTSSYNEQFF.

The rearrangement joins TRBV15 to TRBJ1-6, with D perhaps matching TRBD1 (5 bases). The CDR3 totals 16 residues. Trimming shortened V by 6 bases and J by 0 bases, and 12 bases separated the two germline ends. Germline V gene data show CDR1 as LNHNV and CDR2 as YYDKDF (reference sequence). The CDR3 sequence: CATRGETSSYNSPLHF. The CDR3 DNA sequence: TGTGCCACCAGAGGGGAGACTAGCTCCTATAATTCACCCCTCCACTTT. Filled out from reference TRBV15 and TRBJ1-6, the complete variable domain reads DAMVIQNPRYQVTQFGKPVTLSCSQTLNHNVMYWYQQKSSQAPKLLFHYYDKDFNNEADTPDNFQSRRPNTSFCFLDIRSPGLGDTAMYLCATRGETSSYNSPLHFGNGTRLTVT.

V is TRBV12-3 or TRBV12-4 and J is TRBJ2-1; D is uncertain. CDR3 length: 9 residues. Trimming took 5 bases from V and 15 from J, leaving 8 bases between them. DNA of the CDR3: TGTGCCAGCAGTCCCGGTTGGTTCTTC. Translated, it gives CASSPGWFF.

This clonotype has ten or more counts. J is TRBJ2-4 and V is TRBV6-6; no clear D. CDR3 length: 16 amino acids. CDR1 is MNHNY, CDR2 SVGAGI, per germline (reference sequence). Trimming took 6 bases from V and 0 from J, leaving 15 bases between them. This chain's CDR3 is CASRGLDMVAKNIQYF. In DNA form, the CDR3 reads TGTGCCAGCAGGGGCCTCGACATGGTAGCCAAAAACATTCAGTACTTC.

In this sample, this clonotype turned up many times. CDR3: CSASQGLAVYEQYF. The CDR3 DNA sequence: TGCAGTGCTAGTCAGGGACTAGCGGTTTACGAGCAGTACTTC. The chain is built from TRBV20-1 and TRBJ2-7, with 11 bases matching TRBD2. The CDR3 length is 14 residues. Germline CDR1 and CDR2: DFQATT and SNEGSKA (reference sequence). V was clipped by 3 bases and J by 4 bases; unmatched bases: 5.

The rearrangement joins TRBV20-1 to TRBJ2-1; D not resolved. The CDR3 runs to 14 residues. V lost 7 bases to trimming and J lost 0 bases, with 13 bases between them. CDR1 and CDR2 from the germline V gene are DFQATT and SNEGSKA (reference sequence). In nucleotides, the CDR3 is TGCAGTGTGCGAGCACCGAGCTCCTACAATGAGCAGTTCTTC. Its translation is CSVRAPSSYNEQFF.